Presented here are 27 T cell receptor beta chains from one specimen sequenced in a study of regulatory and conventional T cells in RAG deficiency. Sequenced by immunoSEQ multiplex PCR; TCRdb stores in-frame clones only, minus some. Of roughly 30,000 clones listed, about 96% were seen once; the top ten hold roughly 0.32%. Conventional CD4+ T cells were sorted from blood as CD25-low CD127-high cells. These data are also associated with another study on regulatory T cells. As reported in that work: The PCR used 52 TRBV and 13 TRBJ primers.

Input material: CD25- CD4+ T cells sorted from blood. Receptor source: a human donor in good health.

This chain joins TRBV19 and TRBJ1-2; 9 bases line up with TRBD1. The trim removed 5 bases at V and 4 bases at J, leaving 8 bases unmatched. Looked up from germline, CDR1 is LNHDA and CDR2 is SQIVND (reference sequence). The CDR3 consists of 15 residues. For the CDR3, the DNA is TGTGCCAGTAGTGCCGGGACAGGGAGTTCCTATGGCTACACCTTC. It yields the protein CASSAGTGSSYGYTF.

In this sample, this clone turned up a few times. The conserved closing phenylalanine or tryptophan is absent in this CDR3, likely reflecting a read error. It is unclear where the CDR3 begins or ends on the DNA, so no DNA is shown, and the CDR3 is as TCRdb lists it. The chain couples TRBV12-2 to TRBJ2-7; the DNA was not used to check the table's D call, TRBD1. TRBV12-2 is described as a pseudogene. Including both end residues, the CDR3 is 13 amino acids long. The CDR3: CASRLVTSRDNPL.

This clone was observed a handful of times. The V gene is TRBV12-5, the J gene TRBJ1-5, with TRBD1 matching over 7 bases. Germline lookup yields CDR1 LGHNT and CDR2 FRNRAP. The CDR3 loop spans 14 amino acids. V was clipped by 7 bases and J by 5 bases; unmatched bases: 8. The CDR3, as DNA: TGTGCTAGTGTCCCCGGGACAGCCCATCAGCCCCAGCATTTT. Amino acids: CASVPGTAHQPQHF.

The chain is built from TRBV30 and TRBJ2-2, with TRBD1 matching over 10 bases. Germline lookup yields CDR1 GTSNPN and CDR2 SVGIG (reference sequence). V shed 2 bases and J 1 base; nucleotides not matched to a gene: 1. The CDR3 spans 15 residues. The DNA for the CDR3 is TGTGCCTGGAGTCGGGACAGGGGGAACACCGGGGAGCTGTTTTTT. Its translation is CAWSRDRGNTGELFF.

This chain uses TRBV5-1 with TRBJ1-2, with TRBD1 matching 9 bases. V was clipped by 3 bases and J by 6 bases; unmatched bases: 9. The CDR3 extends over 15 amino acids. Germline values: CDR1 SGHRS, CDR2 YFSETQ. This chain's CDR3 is CASSSRQGGSDGYTF. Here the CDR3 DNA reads TGCGCCAGCAGCTCAAGACAGGGGGGGAGTGATGGCTACACCTTC.

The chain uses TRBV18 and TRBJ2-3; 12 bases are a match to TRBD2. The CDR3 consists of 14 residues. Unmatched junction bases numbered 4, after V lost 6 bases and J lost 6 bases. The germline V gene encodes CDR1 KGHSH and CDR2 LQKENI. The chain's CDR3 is CASSETSGSDTQYF. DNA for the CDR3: TGTGCCAGCTCCGAGACTAGCGGGAGTGATACGCAGTATTTT.

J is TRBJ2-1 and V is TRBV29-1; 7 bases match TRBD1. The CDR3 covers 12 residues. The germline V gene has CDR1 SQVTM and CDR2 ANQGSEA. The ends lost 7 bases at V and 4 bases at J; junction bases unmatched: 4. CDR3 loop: CSGTTGYNEQFF. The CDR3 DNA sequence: TGCAGCGGCACGACAGGGTACAATGAGCAGTTCTTC.

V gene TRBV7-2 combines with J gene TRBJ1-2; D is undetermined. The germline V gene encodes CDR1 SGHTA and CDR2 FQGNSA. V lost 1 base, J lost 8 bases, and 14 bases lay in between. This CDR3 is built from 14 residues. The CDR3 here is CASSLDHVAGGYTF. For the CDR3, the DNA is TGTGCCAGCAGCTTAGATCATGTGGCGGGAGGCTACACCTTC.

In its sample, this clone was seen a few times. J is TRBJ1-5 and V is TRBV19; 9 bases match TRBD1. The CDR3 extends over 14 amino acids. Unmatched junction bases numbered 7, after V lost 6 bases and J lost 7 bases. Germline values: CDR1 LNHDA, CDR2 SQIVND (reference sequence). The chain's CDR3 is CASRGDRVEQPQHF. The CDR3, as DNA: TGTGCCAGTAGAGGGGACAGGGTTGAACAGCCCCAGCATTTT.

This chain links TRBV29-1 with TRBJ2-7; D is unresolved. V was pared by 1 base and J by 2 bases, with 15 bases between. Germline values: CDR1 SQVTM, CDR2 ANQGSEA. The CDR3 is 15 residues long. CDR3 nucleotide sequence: TGCAGCGTTGAAGGCATGTCATCAGGTCCCTACGAGCAGTACTTC. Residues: CSVEGMSSGPYEQYF.

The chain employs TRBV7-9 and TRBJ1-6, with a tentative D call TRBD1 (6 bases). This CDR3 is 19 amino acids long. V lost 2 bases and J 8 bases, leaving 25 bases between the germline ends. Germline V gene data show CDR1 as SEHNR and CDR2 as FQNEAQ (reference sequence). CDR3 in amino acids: CASSLLQGPVPSPYSPLHF. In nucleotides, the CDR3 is TGTGCCAGCAGCTTACTTCAGGGGCCGGTCCCATCCCCATATTCACCCCTCCACTTT.

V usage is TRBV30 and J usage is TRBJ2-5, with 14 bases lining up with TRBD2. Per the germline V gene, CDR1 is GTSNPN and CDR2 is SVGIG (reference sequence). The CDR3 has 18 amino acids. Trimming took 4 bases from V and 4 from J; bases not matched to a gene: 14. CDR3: CAWTGARLAGGPGETQYF. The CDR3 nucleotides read TGTGCCTGGACAGGGGCCCGACTAGCGGGAGGGCCAGGAGAGACCCAGTACTTC.

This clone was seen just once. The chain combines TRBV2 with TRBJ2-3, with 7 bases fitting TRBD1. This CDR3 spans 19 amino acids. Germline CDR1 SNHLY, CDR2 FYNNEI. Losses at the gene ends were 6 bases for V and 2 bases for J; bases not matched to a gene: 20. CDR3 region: CASRRDPTHTGALTDTQYF. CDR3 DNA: TGTGCCAGCAGGAGGGACCCAACCCATACAGGGGCCCTCACAGATACGCAGTATTTT.

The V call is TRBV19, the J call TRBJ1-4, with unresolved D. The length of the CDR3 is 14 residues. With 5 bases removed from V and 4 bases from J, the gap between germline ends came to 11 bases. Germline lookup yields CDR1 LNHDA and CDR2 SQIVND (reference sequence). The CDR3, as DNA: TGTGCCAGTAGTCGCGGCTCGTTTAATGAAAAACTGTTTTTT. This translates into CASSRGSFNEKLFF.

The DNA of the CDR3 is TGTGCCAGCAGGGGGACAGGGCGCTACTATGGCTACACCTTC. Its translation: CASRGTGRYYGYTF. The chain links TRBV6-1 to TRBJ1-2, with TRBD1 matching 9 bases. V lost 6 bases, J lost 3 bases, and 5 bases stayed unmatched. CDR3 length: 14 amino acids. Germline CDR1 and CDR2: MNHNS and SASEGT.

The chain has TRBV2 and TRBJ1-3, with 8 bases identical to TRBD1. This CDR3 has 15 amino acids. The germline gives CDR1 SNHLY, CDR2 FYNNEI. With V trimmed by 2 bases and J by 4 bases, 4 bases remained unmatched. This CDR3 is CASSEQGARGNTIYF. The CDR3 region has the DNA TGTGCCAGCAGTGAACAGGGGGCGCGGGGAAACACCATATATTTT.

The CDR3 reads CASSYPLSILAENNEQFF. CDR3 DNA sequence: TGTGCCAGCAGTTACCCCCTTTCGATTCTAGCGGAAAACAATGAGCAGTTCTTC. The chain uses TRBV6-7 and TRBJ2-1; 7 bases are a match to TRBD2. TRBV6-7 is given ORF status, its function remaining uncertain. Losses at the gene ends were 2 bases for V and 5 bases for J; bases not matched to a gene: 15. CDR3 size: 18 residues.

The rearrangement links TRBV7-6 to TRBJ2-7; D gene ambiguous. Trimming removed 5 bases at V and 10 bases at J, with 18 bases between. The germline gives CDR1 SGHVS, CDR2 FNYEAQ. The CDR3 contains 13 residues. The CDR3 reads CASSPMTSAVQYF. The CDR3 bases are TGTGCCAGCAGCCCGATGACGAGTGCGGTCCAGTACTTC. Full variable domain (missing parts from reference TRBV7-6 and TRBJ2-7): GAGVSQSPRYKVTKRGQDVALRCDPISGHVSLYWYRQALGQGPEFLTYFNYEAQQDKSGLPNDRFSAERPEGSISTLTIQRTEQRDSAMYRCASSPMTSAVQYFGPGTRLTVT.

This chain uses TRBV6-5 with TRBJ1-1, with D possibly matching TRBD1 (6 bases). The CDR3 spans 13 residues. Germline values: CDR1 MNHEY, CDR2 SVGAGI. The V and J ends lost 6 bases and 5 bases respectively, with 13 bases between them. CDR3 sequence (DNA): TGTGCCAGCAGCAACAGGGTTGGAACTGAAGCTTTCTTT. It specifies CASSNRVGTEAFF.

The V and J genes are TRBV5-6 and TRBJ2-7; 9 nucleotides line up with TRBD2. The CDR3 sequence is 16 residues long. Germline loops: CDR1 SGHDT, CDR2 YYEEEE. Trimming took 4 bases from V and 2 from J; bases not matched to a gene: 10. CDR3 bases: TGTGCCAGCAGCCAAATTAGCGGGAGCCTCCCCTACGAGCAGTACTTC. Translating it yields CASSQISGSLPYEQYF.

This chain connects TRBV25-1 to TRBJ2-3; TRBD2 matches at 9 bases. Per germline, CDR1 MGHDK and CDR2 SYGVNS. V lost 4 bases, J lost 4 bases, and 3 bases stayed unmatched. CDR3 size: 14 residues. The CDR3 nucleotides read TGTGCCAGCAGTGTCCAGCGGGGGGCAGATACGCAGTATTTT. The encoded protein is CASSVQRGADTQYF. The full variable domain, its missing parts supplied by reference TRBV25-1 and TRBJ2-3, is EADIYQTPRYLVIGTGKKITLECSQTMGHDKMYWYQQDPGMELHLIHYSYGVNSTEKGDLSSESTVSRIRTEHFPLTLESARPSHTSQYLCASSVQRGADTQYFGPGTRLTVL.

CDR3 in amino acids: CASSLVRGRGYEQYF. The CDR3, as DNA: TGTGCCAGCAGCTTGGTTAGGGGGCGAGGGTACGAGCAGTACTTC. This chain uses TRBV5-4 with TRBJ2-7; 7 bases fit TRBD1. The ends lost 0 bases at V and 4 bases at J; junction bases unmatched: 7. In germline, CDR1 is SGHNT, CDR2 YYREEE (reference sequence). The CDR3 extends over 15 amino acids. Full variable domain (outside the CDR3, taken from reference TRBV5-4 and TRBJ2-7): ETGVTQSPTHLIKTRGQQVTLRCSSQSGHNTVSWYQQALGQGPQFIFQYYREEENGRGNFPPRFSGLQFPNYSSELNVNALELDDSALYLCASSLVRGRGYEQYFGPGTRLTVT.

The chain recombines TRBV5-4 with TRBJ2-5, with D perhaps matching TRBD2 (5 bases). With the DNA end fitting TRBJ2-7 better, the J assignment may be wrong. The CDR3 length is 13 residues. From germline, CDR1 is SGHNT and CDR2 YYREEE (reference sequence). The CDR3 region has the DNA TGTGCCAGCTCACCGGGGAAGACCTACGAGCAGTACTTC. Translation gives CASSPGKTYEQYF.

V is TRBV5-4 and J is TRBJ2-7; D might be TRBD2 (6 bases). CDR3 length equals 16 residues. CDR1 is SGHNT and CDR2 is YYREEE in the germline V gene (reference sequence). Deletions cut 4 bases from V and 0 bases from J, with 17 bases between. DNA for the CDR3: TGTGCCAGCAGCCGGAGGGTTCGGCAACCCTCCTACGAGCAGTACTTC. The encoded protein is CASSRRVRQPSYEQYF.

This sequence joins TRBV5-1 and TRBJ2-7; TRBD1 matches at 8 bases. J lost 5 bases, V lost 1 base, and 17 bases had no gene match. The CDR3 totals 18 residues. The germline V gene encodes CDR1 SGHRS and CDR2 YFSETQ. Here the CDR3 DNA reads TGCGCCAGCAGCTTGTTGTCTCTGGGGCCAGGGGGCCGTGACGAGCAGTACTTC. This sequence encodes CASSLLSLGPGGRDEQYF.

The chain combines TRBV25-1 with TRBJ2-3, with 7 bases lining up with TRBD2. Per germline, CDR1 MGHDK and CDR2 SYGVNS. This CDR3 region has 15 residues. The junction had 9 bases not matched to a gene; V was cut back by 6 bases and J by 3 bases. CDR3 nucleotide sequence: TGTGCCAGCAGCCACCTCTCGGGAGGTACAGATACGCAGTATTTT. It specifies CASSHLSGGTDTQYF. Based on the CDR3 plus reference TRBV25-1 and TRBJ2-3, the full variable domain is EADIYQTPRYLVIGTGKKITLECSQTMGHDKMYWYQQDPGMELHLIHYSYGVNSTEKGDLSSESTVSRIRTEHFPLTLESARPSHTSQYLCASSHLSGGTDTQYFGPGTRLTVL.

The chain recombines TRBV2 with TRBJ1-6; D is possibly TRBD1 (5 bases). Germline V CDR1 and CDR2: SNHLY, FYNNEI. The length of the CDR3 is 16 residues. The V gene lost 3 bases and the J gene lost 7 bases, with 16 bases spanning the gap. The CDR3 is CASSEKGTFVNSPLHF. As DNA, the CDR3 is TGTGCCAGCAGTGAGAAAGGGACTTTCGTGAATTCACCCCTCCACTTT.